This T cell receptor beta chain was recorded in a study of T-cell reconstitution after alpha-beta-depleted transplantation in children. Study-level findings and limits: Several hundred expanded graft clones reportedly supplied alpha-beta T cells about two months after transplant.

This clonotype was detected ten times or more. Its antigen is currently unknown. Germline CDR1 and CDR2: SGHRS and YFSETQ. CDR3 length: 17 amino acids. V was cut by 4 bases and J by 2 bases, with 16 bases left in between. The TCRbeta library incorporated unique molecular identifiers. TCRdb recomputed calls from the PCR reads with MiXCR, one row per CDR3 protein. The sample comprises roughly 500,000 distinct CDR3 sequences, over 9.5% of which are singletons, and 2% to 2.5% rests with the top ten. The chain combines TRBV5-1 with TRBJ2-6; maybe TRBD2 (5 bases). This receptor was taken from a child aged 2-15 years with inherited bone marrow failure, due to receive a stem cell transplant. Specimen: PBMCs, collected before TCRalphabeta/CD19-depleted stem cell transplant. The CDR3 DNA reads TGCGCCAGCAGCATAGGTACGGGGTACCCTGGGGCCAACGTCCTGACTTTC. Translating gives CASSIGTGYPGANVLTF.